What follows describes a single T cell receptor (beta chain). PCR amplification relied on 60 Vbeta primers (plus 13 Jbeta primers). Profiling relied on immunoSEQ multiplex PCR, and the TCRdb table lists in-frame clones only, not all of them. The sample consists of approximately 100,000 clones, approximately 80% of them appearing once. This entry belongs to a study of cytomegalovirus exposure and HLA in healthy donors. The specimen was PBMCs. The receptor comes from a man aged 55-75 years in good health and CMV-seronegative.

CDR3 loop: CASSRGQGAETQYF. The CDR3 region has the DNA TGTGCCAGCAGCCGGGGACAGGGGGCGGAGACCCAGTACTTC. V is TRBV11-3 and J is TRBJ2-5, with 12 bases fitting TRBD1. V gave up 5 bases and J gave up 5 bases; unmatched junction bases: 3. Germline loops: CDR1 SGHNT, CDR2 YENEEA. This CDR3 spans 14 amino acids.